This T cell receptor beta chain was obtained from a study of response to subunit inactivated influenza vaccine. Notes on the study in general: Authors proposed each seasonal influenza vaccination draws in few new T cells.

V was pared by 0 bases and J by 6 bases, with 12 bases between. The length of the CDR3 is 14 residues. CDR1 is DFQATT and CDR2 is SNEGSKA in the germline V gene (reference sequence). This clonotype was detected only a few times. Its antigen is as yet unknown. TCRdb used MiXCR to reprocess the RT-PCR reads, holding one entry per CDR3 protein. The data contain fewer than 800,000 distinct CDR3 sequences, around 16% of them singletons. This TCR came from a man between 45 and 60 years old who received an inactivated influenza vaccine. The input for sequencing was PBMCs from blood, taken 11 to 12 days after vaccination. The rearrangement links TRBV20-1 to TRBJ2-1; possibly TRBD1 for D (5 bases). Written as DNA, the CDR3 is TGCAGTGCTAGAGATTCGGGCAGGGCCAATGAGCAGTTCTTC. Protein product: CSARDSGRANEQFF.